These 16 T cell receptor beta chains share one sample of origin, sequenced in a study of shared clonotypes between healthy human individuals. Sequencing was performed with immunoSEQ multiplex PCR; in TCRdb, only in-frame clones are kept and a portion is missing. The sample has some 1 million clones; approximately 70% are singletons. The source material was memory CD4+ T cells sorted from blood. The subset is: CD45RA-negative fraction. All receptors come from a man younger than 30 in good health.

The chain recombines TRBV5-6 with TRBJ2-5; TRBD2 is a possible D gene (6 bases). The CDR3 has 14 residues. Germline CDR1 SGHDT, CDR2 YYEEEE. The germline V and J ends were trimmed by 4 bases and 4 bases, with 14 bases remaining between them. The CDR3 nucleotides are TGTGCCAGCAGCCCGATGGGACTGGGAGAGACCCAGTACTTC. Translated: CASSPMGLGETQYF.

In nucleotides, the CDR3 is TGTGCCAGCAGCTTAGGGAGGAGAAACGAGCAGTACTTC. Protein product: CASSLGRRNEQYF. V is TRBV11-2 and J is TRBJ2-7; D is perhaps TRBD2 (5 bases). The CDR3 sequence is 13 residues long. V lost 1 base and J 5 bases, leaving 9 bases between the germline ends. Germline V gene sequence: CDR1 SGHAT, CDR2 FQNNGV. Drawing the rest from reference TRBV11-2 and TRBJ2-7, the complete variable domain is EAGVAQSPRYKIIEKRQSVAFWCNPISGHATLYWYQQILGQGPKLLIQFQNNGVVDDSQLPKDRFSAERLKGVDSTLKIQPAKLEDSAVYLCASSLGRRNEQYFGPGTRLTVT.

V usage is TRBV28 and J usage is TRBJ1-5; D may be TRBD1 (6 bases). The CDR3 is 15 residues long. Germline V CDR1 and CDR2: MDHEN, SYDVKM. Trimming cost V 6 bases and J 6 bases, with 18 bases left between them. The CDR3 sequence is CASSSDRRNGQPQHF. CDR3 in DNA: TGTGCCAGCAGCTCAGACAGGAGGAATGGTCAGCCCCAGCATTTT.

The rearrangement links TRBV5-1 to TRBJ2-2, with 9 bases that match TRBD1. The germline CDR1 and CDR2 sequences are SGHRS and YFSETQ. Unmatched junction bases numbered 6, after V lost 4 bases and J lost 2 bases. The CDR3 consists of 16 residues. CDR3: CASSPRTGVNTGELFF. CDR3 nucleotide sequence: TGCGCCAGCAGCCCCCGGACAGGGGTAAACACCGGGGAGCTGTTTTTT.

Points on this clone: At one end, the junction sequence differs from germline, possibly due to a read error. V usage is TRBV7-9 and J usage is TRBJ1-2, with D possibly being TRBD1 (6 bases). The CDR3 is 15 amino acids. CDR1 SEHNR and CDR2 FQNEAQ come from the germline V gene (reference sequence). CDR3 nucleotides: TGTGCCAGCAGCTCTTCCCGTCCGGGACAAGAGAGGCTGGTCTTC. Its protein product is CASSSSRPGQERLVF.

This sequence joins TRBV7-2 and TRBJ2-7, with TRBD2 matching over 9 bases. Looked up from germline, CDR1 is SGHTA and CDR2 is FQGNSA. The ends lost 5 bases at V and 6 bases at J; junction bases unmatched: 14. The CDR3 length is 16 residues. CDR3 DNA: TGTGCCAGCAGCACCGGTGATAGCGGGAGATCAGGCGAGCAGTACTTC. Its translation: CASSTGDSGRSGEQYF.

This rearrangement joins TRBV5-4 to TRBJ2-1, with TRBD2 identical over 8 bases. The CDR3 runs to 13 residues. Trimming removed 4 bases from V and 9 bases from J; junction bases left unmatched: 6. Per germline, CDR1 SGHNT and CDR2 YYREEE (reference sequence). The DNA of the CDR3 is TGTGCCAGCAGCCACGGGGGGGCTGGTGAGCAGTTCTTC. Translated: CASSHGGAGEQFF.

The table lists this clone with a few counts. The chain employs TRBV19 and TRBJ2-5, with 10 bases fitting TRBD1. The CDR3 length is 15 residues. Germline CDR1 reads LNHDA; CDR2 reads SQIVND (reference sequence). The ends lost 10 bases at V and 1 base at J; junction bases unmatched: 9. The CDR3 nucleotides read TGTGCCACGTCCCGGGACAGGGGCCCCCAAGAGACCCAGTACTTC. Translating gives CATSRDRGPQETQYF.

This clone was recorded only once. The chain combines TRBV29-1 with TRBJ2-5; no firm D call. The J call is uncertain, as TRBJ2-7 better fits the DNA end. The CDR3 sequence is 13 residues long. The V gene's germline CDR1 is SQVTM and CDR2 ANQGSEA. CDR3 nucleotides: TGCAGCGTTGAATTGGGGTATAGCTACGAGCAGTACTTC. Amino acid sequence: CSVELGYSYEQYF.

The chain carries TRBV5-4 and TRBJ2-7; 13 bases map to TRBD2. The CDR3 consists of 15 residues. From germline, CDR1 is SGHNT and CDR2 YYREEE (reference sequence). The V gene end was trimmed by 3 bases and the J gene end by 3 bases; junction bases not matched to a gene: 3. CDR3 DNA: TGTGCCAGCAGCTGGACTAGCGGGGGCCTCTACGAGCAGTACTTC. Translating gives CASSWTSGGLYEQYF.

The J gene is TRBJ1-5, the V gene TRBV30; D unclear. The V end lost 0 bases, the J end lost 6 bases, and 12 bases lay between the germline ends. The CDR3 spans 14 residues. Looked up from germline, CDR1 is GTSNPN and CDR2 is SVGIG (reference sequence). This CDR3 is CAWSVLEAGQPQHF. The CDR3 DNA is TGTGCCTGGAGTGTACTGGAGGCGGGTCAGCCCCAGCATTTT.

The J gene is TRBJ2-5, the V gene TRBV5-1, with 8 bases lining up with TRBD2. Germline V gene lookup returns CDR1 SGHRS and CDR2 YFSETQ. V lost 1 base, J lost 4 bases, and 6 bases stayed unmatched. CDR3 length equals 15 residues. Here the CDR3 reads CASSLTGGPAETQYF. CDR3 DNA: TGCGCCAGCAGCTTGACGGGGGGGCCCGCAGAGACCCAGTACTTC.

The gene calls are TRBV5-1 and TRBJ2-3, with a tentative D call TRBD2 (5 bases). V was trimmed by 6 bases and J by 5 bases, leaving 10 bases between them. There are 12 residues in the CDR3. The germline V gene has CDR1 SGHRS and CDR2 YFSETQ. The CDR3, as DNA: TGCGCCAGCAACTGGGAGATAGATACGCAGTATTTT. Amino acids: CASNWEIDTQYF.

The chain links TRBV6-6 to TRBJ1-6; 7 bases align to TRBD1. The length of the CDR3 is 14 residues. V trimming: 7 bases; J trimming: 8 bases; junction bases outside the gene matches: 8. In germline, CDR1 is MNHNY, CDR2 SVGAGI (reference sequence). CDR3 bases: TGTGCCAGCACACGGGGGCAGGGGGATTCACCCCTCCACTTT. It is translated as CASTRGQGDSPLHF.

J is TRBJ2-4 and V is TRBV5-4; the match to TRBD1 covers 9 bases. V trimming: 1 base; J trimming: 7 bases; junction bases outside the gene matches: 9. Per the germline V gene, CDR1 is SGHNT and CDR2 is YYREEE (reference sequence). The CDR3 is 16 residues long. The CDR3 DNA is TGTGCCAGCAGCTTGATGGAAGGGACAGGGAAGAACATTCAGTACTTC. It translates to CASSLMEGTGKNIQYF.

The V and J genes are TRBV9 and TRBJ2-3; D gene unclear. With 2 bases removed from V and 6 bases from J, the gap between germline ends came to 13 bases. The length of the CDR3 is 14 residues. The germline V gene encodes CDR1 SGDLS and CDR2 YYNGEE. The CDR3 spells CASSVKVLGDTQYF. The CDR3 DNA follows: TGTGCCAGCAGCGTCAAAGTCCTGGGGGATACGCAGTATTTT.